The sample holds a few counts of the clone carrying this T cell receptor (beta chain). Trimming removed 1 base from V and 2 bases from J, with 14 bases in between. Per germline, CDR1 KGHSH and CDR2 LQKENI. The CDR3 extends over 16 amino acids. As for time point: pre-sensitization, week 0. Regarding treatment: therapeutic diphenylcyclopropenone sensitization with weekly scalp DPC. Every donor had alopecia and was 18 to 70 years old; all were suitable for DPC. What the library attached to individual cDNA molecules were unique molecular identifiers. TCRdb processed the RACE reads anew with MiXCR; each CDR3 protein has one entry. The repertoire consists of 190,000 or so distinct CDR3 sequences, with roughly 30% occurring once and the leading ten covering 2.9%. This entry belongs to a study of human T cells and chemical hapten exposure.

This specimen was whole blood, taken in connection with sensitization to the hapten diphenylcyclopropenone (DPC). This chain uses TRBV18 with TRBJ1-1, with D tentatively TRBD1 (5 bases). This TCR derives from a woman younger than 45 with alopecia areata. Some clones in this sample may be carry-over from other donors' samples. The CDR3 spells CASSPLAGLENTEAFF. CDR3 DNA sequence: TGTGCCAGCTCACCACTCGCGGGGCTTGAAAACACTGAAGCTTTCTTT.